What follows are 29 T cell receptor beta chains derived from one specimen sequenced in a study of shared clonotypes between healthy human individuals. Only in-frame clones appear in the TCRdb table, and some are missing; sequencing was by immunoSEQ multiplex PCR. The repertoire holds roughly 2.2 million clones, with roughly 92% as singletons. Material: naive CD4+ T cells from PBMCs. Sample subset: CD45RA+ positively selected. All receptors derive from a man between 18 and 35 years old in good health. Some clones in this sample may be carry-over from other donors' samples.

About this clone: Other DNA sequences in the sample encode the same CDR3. The chain's CDR3 is CASSPGQGRSYEQYF. CDR3 coding DNA: TGCGCCAGCAGCCCCGGACAGGGGCGCTCCTACGAGCAGTACTTC. The chain couples TRBV5-1 to TRBJ2-7; 9 bases are a match to TRBD1. Looked up from germline, CDR1 is SGHRS and CDR2 is YFSETQ. V was pared by 4 bases and J by 0 bases, with 5 bases of the junction left unmatched. The CDR3 runs 15 residues.

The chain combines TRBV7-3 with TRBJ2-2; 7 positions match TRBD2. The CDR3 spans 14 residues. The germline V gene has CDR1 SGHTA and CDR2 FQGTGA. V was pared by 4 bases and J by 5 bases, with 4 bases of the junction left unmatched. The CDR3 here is CASSSASGTGELFF. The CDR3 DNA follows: TGTGCCAGCAGCTCCGCTAGCGGAACCGGGGAGCTGTTTTTT.

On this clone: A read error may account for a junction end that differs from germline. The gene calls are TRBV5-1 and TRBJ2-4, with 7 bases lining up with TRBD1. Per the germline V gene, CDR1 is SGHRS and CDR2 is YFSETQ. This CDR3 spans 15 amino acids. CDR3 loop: CASSPEPEPGQRGHF. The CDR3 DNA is TGCGCCAGCAGCCCAGAGCCTGAACCGGGACAGAGGGGACACTTC.

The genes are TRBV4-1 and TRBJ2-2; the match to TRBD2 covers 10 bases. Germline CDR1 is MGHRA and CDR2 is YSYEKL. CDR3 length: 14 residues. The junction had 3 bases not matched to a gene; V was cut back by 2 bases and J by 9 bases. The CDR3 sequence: CASSQKREGRELFF. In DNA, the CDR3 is TGCGCCAGCAGCCAAAAGCGGGAGGGCAGGGAGCTGTTTTTT.

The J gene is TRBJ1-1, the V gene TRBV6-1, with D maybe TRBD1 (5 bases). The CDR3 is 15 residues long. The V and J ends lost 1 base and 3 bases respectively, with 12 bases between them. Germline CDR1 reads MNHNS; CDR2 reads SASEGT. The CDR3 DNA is TGTGCCAGCAGTGAAGACGGGGGAGGAGACACTGAAGCTTTCTTT. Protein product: CASSEDGGGDTEAFF.

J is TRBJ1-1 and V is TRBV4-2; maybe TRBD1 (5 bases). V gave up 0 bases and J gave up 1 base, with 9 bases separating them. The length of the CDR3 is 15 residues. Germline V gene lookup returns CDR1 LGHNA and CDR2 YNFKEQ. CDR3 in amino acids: CASSQDWQGNTEAFF. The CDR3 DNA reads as TGTGCCAGCAGCCAAGATTGGCAGGGGAACACTGAAGCTTTCTTT.

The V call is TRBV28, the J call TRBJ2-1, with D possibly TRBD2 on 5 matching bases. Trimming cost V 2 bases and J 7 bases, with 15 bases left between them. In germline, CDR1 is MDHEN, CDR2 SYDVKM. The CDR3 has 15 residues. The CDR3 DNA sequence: TGTGCCAGCAGTTTAGAGACTACCCGCTCGAATGAGCAGTTCTTC. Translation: CASSLETTRSNEQFF. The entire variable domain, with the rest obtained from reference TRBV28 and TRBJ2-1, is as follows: DVKVTQSSRYLVKRTGEKVFLECVQDMDHENMFWYRQDPGLGLRLIYFSYDVKMKEKGDIPEGYSVSREKKERFSLILESASTNQTSMYLCASSLETTRSNEQFFGPGTRLTVL.

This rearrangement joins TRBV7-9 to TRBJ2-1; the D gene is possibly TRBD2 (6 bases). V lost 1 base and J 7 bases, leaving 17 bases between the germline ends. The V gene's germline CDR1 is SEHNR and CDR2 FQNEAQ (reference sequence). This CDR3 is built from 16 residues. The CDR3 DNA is TGTGCCAGCAGCTTAGATCCGTCGGGAGACAAAAATGAGCAGTTCTTC. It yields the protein CASSLDPSGDKNEQFF.

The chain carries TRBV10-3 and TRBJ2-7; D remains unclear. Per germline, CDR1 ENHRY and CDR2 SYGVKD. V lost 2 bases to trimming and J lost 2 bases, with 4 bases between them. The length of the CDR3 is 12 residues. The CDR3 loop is CAISEQAYEQYF. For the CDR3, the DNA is TGTGCCATCAGTGAGCAGGCCTACGAGCAGTACTTC.

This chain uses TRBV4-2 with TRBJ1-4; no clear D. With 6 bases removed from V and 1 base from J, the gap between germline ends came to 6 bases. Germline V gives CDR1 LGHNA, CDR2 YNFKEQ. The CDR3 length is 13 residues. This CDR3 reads CASSPITNEKLFF. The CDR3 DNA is TGTGCCAGCAGTCCAATAACTAATGAAAAACTGTTTTTT.

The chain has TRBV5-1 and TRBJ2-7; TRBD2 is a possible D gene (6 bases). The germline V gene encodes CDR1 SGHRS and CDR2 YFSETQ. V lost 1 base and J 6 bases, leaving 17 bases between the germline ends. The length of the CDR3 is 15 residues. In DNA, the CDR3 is TGCGCCAGCAGCTTGAGGTCTCAGGGAGGCTCCGAGCAGTACTTC. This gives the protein CASSLRSQGGSEQYF.

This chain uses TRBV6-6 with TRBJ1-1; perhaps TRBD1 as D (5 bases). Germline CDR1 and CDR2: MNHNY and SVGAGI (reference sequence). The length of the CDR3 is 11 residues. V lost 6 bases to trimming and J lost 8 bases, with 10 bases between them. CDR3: CASRTGGEAFF. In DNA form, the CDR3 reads TGTGCCAGCAGGACGGGGGGGGAAGCTTTCTTT.

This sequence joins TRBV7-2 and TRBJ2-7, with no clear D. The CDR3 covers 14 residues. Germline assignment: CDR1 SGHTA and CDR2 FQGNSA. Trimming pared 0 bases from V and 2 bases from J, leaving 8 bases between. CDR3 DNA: TGTGCCAGCAGCTTAGCGTTGGGAACCTACGAGCAGTACTTC. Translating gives CASSLALGTYEQYF. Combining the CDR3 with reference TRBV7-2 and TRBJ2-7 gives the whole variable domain GAGVSQSPSNKVTEKGKDVELRCDPISGHTALYWYRQSLGQGLEFLIYFQGNSAPDKSGLPSDRFSAERTGGSVSTLTIQRTQQEDSAVYLCASSLALGTYEQYFGPGTRLTVT.

The CDR3 DNA is TGTGCCAGCAGTACAGGGGGTTATGAGACCCAGTACTTC. Protein: CASSTGGYETQYF. The chain is built from TRBV27 and TRBJ2-5; 8 nucleotides line up with TRBD1. V gave up 5 bases and J gave up 5 bases; unmatched junction bases: 4. The CDR3 consists of 13 residues. Germline V gene lookup returns CDR1 MNHEY and CDR2 SMNVEV (reference sequence).

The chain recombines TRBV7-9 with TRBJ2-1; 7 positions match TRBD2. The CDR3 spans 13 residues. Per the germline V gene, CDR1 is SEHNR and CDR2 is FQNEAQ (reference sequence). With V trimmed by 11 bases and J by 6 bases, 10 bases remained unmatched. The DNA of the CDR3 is TGTGCCCCCGAGCCGGGAGGACTCAATGAGCAGTTCTTC. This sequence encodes CAPEPGGLNEQFF.

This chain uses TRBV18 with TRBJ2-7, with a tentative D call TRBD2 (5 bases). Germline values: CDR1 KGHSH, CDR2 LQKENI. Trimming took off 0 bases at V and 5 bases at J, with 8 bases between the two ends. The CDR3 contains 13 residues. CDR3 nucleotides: TGTGCCAGCTCACCACCCACACTAGACGAGCAGTACTTC. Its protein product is CASSPPTLDEQYF. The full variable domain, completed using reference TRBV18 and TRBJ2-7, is NAGVMQNPRHLVRRRGQEARLRCSPMKGHSHVYWYRQLPEEGLKFMVYLQKENIIDESGMPKERFSAEFPKEGPSILRIQQVVRGDSAAYFCASSPPTLDEQYFGPGTRLTVT.

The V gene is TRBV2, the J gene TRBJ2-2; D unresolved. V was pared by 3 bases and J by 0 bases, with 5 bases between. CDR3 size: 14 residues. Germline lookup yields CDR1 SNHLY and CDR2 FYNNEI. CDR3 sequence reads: CASSEATNTGELFF. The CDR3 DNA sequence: TGTGCCAGCAGTGAGGCCACGAACACCGGGGAGCTGTTTTTT. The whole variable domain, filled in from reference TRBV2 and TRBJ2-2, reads EPEVTQTPSHQVTQMGQEVILRCVPISNHLYFYWYRQILGQKVEFLVSFYNNEISEKSEIFDDQFSVERPDGSNFTLKIRSTKLEDSAMYFCASSEATNTGELFFGEGSRLTVL.

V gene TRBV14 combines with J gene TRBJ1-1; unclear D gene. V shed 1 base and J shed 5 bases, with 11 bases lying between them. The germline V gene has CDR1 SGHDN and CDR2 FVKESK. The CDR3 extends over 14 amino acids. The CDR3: CASSQGGIGTEAFF. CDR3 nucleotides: TGTGCCAGCAGCCAAGGAGGGATTGGAACTGAAGCTTTCTTT.

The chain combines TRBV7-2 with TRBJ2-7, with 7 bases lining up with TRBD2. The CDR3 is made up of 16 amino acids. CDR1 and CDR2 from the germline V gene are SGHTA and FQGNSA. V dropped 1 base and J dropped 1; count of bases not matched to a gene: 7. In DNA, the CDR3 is TGTGCCAGCAGCTTAGTGGGGGGGGTTAATTCCTACGAGCAGTACTTC. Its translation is CASSLVGGVNSYEQYF.

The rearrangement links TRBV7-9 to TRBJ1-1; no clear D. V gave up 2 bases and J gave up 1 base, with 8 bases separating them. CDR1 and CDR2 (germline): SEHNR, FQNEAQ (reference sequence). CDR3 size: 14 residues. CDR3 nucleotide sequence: TGTGCCAGCAGCTTAACGGCACGGAACACTGAAGCTTTCTTT. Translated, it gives CASSLTARNTEAFF.

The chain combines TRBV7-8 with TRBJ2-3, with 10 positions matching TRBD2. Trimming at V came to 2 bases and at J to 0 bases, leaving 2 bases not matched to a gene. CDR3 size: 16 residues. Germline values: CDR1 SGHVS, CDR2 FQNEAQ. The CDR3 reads CASSLLAGASTDTQYF. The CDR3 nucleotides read TGTGCCAGCAGCTTACTAGCGGGAGCTAGCACAGATACGCAGTATTTT. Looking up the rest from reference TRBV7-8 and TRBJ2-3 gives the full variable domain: GAGVSQSPRYKVAKRGQDVALRCDPISGHVSLFWYQQALGQGPEFLTYFQNEAQLDKSGLPSDRFFAERPEGSVSTLKIQRTQQEDSAVYLCASSLLAGASTDTQYFGPGTRLTVL.

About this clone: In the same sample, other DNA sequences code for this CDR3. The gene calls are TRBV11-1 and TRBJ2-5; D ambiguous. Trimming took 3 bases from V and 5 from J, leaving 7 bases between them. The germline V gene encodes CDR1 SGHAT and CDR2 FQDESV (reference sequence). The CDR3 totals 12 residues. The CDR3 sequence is CASSLVRETQYF. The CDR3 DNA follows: TGTGCCAGCAGCTTGGTCCGGGAGACCCAGTACTTC.

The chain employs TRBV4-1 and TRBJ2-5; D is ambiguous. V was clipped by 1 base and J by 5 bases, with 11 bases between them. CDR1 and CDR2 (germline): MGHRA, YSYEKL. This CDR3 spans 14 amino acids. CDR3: CASSQVPEEETQYF. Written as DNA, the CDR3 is TGCGCCAGCAGCCAAGTTCCTGAAGAGGAGACCCAGTACTTC.

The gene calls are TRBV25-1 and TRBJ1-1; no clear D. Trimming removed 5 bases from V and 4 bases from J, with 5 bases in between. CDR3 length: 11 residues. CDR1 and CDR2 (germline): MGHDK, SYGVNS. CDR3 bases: TGTGCCAGCAGTTCGGGCACTGAAGCTTTCTTT. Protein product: CASSSGTEAFF.

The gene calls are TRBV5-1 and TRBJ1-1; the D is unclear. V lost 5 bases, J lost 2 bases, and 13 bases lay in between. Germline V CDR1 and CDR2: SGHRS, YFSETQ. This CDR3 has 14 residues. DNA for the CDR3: TGCGCCAGCAGGCAGGCTCGGGTAAACACTGAAGCTTTCTTT. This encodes CASRQARVNTEAFF.

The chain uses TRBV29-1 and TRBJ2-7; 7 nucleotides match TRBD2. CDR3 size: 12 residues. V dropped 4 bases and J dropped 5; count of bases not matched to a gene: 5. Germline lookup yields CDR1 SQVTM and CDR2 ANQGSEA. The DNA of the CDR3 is TGCAGCGTTGGGGAGGGACTACACGAGCAGTACTTC. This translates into CSVGEGLHEQYF.

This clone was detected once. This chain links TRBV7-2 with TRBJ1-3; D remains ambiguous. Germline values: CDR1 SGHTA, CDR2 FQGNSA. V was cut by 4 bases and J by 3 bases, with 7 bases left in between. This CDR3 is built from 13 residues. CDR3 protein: CASSSYFGNTIYF. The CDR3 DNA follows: TGTGCCAGCAGCTCCTACTTTGGAAACACCATATATTTT.

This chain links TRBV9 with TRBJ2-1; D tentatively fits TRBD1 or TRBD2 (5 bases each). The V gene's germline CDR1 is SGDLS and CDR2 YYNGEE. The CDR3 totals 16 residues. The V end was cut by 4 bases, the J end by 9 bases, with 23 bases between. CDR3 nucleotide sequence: TGTGCCAGCAGCAACCCGGGACGGGGTCGAACAGGTGAGCAGTTCTTC. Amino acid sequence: CASSNPGRGRTGEQFF.

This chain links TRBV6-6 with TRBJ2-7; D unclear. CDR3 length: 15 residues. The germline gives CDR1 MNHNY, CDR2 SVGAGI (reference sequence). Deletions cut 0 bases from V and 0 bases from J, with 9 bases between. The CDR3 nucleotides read TGTGCCAGCAGTTACTCGCCTGTCAGCTCCTACGAGCAGTACTTC. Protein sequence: CASSYSPVSSYEQYF.